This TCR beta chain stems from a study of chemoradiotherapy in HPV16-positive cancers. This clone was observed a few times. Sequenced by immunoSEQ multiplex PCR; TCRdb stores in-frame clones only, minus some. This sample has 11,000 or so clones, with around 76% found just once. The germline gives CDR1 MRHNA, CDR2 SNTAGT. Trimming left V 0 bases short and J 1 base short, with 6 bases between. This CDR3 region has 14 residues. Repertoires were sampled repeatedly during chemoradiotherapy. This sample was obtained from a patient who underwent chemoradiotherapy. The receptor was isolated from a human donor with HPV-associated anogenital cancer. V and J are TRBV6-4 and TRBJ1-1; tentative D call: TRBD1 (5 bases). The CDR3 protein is CASSDSDTNTEAFF. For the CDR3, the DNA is TGTGCCAGCAGTGACTCGGACACGAACACTGAAGCTTTCTTT.